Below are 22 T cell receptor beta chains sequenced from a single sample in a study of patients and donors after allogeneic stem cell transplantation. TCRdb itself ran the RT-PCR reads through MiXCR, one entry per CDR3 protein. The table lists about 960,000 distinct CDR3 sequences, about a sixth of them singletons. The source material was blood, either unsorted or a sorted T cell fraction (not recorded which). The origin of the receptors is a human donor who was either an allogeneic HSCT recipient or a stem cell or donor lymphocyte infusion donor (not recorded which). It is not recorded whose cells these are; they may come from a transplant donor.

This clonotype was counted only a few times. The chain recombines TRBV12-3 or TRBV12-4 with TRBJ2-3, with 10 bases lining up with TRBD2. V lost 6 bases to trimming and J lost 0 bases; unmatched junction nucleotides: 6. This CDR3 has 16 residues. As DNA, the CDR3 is TGTGCCAGCAGCCGACGGGGACTAGCGAGCACAGATACGCAGTATTTT. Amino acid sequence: CASSRRGLASTDTQYF.

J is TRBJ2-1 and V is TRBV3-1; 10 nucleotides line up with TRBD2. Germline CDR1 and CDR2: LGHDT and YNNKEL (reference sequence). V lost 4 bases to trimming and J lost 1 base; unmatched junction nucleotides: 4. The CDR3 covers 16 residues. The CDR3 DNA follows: TGTGCCAGCAGCCCTAGCGGGAGTCGGTCCTACAATGAGCAGTTCTTC. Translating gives CASSPSGSRSYNEQFF.

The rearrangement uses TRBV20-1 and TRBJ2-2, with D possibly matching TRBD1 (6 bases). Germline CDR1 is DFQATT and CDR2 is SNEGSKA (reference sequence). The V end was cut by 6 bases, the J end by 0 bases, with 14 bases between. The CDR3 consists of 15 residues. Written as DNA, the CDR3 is TGCAGTGCCAAAACAGGACAGCCGAACACCGGGGAGCTGTTTTTT. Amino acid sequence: CSAKTGQPNTGELFF.

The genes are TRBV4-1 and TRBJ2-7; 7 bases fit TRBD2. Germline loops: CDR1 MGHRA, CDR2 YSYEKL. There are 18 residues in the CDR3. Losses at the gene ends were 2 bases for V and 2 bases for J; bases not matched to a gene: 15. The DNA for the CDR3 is TGCGCCAGCAGCCAATTCCCTCCCGGCGGGAGTCCGACCTACGAGCAGTACTTC. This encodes CASSQFPPGGSPTYEQYF.

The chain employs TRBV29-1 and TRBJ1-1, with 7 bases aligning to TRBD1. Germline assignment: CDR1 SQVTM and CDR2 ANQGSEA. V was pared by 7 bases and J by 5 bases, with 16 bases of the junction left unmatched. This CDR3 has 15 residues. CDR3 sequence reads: CSAGRAGGGGTEAFF. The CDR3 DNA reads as TGCAGCGCTGGGAGGGCAGGGGGAGGGGGGACTGAAGCTTTCTTT.

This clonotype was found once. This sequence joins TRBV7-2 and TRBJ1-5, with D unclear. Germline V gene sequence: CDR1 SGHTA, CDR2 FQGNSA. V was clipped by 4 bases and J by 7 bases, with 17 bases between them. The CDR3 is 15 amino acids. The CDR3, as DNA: TGTGCCAGCAGCTCCGACATGGGGATAGGGCAGCCCCAGCATTTT. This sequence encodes CASSSDMGIGQPQHF.

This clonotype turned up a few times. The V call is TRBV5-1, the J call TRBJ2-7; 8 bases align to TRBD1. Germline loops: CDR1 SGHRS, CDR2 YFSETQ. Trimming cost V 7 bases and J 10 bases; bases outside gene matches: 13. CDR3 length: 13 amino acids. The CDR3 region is CASRGTGIYRQYF. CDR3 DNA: TGCGCCAGCCGGGGGACAGGCATCTACCGTCAGTACTTC.

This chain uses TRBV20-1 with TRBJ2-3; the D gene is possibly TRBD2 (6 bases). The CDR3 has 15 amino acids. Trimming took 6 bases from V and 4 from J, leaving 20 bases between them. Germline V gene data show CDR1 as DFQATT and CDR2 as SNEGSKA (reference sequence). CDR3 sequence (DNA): TGCAGTGCGCGGAGGGGTCCCGGGAAGGCAGATACGCAGTATTTT. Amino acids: CSARRGPGKADTQYF.

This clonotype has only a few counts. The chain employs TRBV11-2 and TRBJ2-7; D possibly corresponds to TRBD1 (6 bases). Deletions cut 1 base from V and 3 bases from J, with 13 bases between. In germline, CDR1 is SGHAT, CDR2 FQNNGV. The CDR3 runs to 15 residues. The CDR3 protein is CASSLVGAGNYEQYF. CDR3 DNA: TGTGCCAGCAGCTTAGTGGGGGCAGGGAACTACGAGCAGTACTTC.

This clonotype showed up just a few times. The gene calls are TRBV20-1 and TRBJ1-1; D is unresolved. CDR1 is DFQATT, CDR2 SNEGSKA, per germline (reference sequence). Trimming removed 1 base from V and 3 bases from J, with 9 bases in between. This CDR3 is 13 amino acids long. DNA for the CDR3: TGCAGTGCTAGAGGTTTGGGCTACACTGAAGCTTTCTTT. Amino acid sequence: CSARGLGYTEAFF.

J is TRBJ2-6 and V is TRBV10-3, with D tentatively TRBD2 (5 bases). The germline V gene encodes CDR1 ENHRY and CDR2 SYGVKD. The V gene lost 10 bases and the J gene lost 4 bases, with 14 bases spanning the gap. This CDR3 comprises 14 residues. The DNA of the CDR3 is TGTGCCACCATCGGGGTATCGGGGGCCAACGTCCTGACTTTC. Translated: CATIGVSGANVLTF.

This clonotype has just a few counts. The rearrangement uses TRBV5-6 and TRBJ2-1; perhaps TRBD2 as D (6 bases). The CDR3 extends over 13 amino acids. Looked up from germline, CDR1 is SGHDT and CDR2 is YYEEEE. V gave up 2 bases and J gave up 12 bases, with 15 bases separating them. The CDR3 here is CASSFNSGQGQFF. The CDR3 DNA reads TGTGCCAGCAGCTTCAATAGCGGCCAGGGGCAGTTCTTC.

In DNA form, the CDR3 reads TGTGCCAGCAGTGACCGACAGGGGGCTAATTCACCCCTCCACTTT. Protein: CASSDRQGANSPLHF. The rearrangement links TRBV2 to TRBJ1-6; the match to TRBD1 covers 10 bases. The germline V gene has CDR1 SNHLY and CDR2 FYNNEI. The CDR3 runs 15 residues. The trim removed 3 bases at V and 6 bases at J, leaving 2 bases unmatched.

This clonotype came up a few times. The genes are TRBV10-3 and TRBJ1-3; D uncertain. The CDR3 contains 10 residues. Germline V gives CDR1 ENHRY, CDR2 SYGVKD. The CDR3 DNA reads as TGTGCGGTCTCTGGAAACACCATATATTTT. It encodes CAVSGNTIYF.

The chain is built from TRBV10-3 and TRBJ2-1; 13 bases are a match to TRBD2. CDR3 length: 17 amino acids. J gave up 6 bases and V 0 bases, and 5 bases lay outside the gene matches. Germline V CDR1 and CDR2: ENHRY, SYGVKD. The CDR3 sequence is CAISESGTSGALNEQFF. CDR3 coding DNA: TGTGCCATCAGTGAGTCGGGGACTAGCGGGGCTCTCAATGAGCAGTTCTTC.

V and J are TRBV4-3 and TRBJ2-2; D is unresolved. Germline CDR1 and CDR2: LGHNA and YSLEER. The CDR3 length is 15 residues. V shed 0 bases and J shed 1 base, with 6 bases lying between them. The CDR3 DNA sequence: TGCGCCAGCAGCCAAGACCCCGGGAACACCGGGGAGCTGTTTTTT. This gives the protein CASSQDPGNTGELFF.

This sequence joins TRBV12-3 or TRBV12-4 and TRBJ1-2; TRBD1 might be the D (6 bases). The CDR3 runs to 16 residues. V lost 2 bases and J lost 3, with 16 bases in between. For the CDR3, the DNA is TGTGCCAGCAGTTTATCCCTCGCAGGGGCGCACTATGGCTACACCTTC. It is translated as CASSLSLAGAHYGYTF.

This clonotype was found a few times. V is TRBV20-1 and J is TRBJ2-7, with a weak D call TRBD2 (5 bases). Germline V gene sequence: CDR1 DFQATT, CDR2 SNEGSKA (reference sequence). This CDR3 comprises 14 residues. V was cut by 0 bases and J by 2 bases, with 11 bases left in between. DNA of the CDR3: TGCAGTGCTAGAGAGGGGAGCGGTGCCTACGAGCAGTACTTC. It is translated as CSAREGSGAYEQYF.

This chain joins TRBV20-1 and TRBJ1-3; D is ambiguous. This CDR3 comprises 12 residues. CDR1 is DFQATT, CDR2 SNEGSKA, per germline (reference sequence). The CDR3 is CSAYGSGNTIYF. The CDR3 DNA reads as TGCAGCGCCTACGGCTCTGGAAACACCATATATTTT.

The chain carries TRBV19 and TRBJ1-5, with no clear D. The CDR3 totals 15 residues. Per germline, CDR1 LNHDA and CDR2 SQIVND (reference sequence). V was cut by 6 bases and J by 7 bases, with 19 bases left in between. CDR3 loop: CASSRSYPTAQPQHF. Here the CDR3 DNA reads TGTGCCAGTAGCCGATCTTACCCTACAGCACAGCCCCAGCATTTT. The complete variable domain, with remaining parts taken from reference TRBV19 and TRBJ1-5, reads DGGITQSPKYLFRKEGQNVTLSCEQNLNHDAMYWYRQDPGQGLRLIYYSQIVNDFQKGDIAEGYSVSREKKESFPLTVTSAQKNPTAFYLCASSRSYPTAQPQHFGDGTRLSIL.

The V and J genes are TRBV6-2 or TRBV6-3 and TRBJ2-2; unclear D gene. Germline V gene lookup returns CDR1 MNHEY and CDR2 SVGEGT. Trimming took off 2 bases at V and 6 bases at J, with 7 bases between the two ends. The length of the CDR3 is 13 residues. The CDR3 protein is CASSYGLPGELFF. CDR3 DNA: TGTGCCAGCAGTTACGGGCTCCCCGGGGAGCTGTTTTTT.

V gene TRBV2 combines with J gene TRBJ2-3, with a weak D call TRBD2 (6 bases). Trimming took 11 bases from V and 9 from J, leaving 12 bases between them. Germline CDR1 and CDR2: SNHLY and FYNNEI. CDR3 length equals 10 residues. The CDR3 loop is CAGGITTQYF. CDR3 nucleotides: TGTGCCGGCGGGATAACGACGCAGTATTTT. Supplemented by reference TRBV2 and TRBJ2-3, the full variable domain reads EPEVTQTPSHQVTQMGQEVILRCVPISNHLYFYWYRQILGQKVEFLVSFYNNEISEKSEIFDDQFSVERPDGSNFTLKIRSTKLEDSAMYFCAGGITTQYFGPGTRLTVL.